This T cell receptor (beta chain) was identified in a study of PD-L1 blockade in urothelial cancer. The overall study: Blood analysis took place 3 weeks (second dose) and 6 weeks after treatment start. General study points: Durable-benefit patients showed greater tumor-associated blood clone expansion at 3 weeks.

As concerns this clone: Its specificity is not known.

Repertoires were generated with immunoSEQ multiplex PCR, while TCRdb's copy carries only in-frame clones and drops some. In the table there are about 71,000 clones, less than 90% of which are singletons. Germline loops: CDR1 MDHEN, CDR2 SYDVKM. This CDR3 contains 14 residues. Trimming at V came to 3 bases and at J to 5 bases, leaving 7 bases not matched to a gene. The sequence derives from a man in his 60s with urothelial cancer. V and J are TRBV28 and TRBJ2-7, with TRBD2 matching over 7 bases. The material sequenced was PBMCs, taken around atezolizumab (anti-PD-L1) treatment. This chain's CDR3 is CASSLGGSPNEQYF. CDR3 bases: TGTGCCAGCAGTTTGGGCGGGAGTCCCAACGAGCAGTACTTC. Variable domain in full (rest from reference TRBV28 and TRBJ2-7): DVKVTQSSRYLVKRTGEKVFLECVQDMDHENMFWYRQDPGLGLRLIYFSYDVKMKEKGDIPEGYSVSREKKERFSLILESASTNQTSMYLCASSLGGSPNEQYFGPGTRLTVT.